These 2 T cell receptor beta chains were all obtained from the same sample, sequenced in a study of CD8+CD57+ T cells in acquired aplastic anemia listed by TCRdb under 2018. The reads were generated on an Illumina HiSeq 2000. Genomic DNA was used as template for profiling of TCR beta VDJ combinations and CDR3 sequences. TCRdb took the public reads, trimmed them with fastp at Q25, ran MiXCR for clone calling and kept in-frame beta chains. Each entry is one CDR3 protein sequence, shown with its most common DNA and genes. For this sample the table gives hundreds of thousands of distinct CDR3 sequences, of which roughly 50% were detected only once. The ten largest clones represent around 7.6% of the sample. Sequencing used sorted CD4+, CD8+, or CD8+CD57+ T cells (not recorded which) from PBMCs. These receptors came from a human donor with severe aplastic anemia or a healthy control (not recorded which).

The rearrangement links TRBV7-9 to TRBJ1-5; unclear D gene. V shed 10 bases and J shed 0 bases, with 10 bases lying between them. The CDR3 totals 13 residues. Germline CDR1 and CDR2: SEHNR and FQNEAQ (reference sequence). The CDR3 region is CATQTDSNQPQHF. The CDR3 DNA follows: TGTGCCACCCAAACAGATAGCAATCAGCCCCAGCATTTT.

Worth noting for this clonotype: It may be a read error: a sequence one base away is much more abundant. The genes are TRBV3-1 and TRBJ2-2; 9 positions match TRBD2. The CDR3 loop spans 15 amino acids. CDR1 and CDR2 (germline): LGHDT, YNNKEL (reference sequence). The V segment lost 1 base and the J segment 6 bases; nucleotides outside the gene matches: 3. The CDR3 loop is CASSQGTSDAGELFF. The CDR3 DNA reads TGTGCCAGCAGCCAAGGGACTAGCGACGCCGGGGAGCTGTTTTTT.